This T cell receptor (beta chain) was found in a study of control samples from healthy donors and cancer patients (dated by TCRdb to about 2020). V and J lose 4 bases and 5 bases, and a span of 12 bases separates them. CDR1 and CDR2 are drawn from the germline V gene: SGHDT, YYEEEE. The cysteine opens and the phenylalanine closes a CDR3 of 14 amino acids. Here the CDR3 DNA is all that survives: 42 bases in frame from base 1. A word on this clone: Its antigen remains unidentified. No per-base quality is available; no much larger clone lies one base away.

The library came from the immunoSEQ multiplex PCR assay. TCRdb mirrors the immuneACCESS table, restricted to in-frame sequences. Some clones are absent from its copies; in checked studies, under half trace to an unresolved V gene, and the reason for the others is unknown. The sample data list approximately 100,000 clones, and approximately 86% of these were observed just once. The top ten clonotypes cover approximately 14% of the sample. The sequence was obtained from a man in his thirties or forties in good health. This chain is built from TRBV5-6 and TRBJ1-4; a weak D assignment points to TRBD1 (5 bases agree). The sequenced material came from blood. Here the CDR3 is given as CASSRRGSNEKLFF. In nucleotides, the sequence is TGTGCCAGCAGCCGGCGGGGGTCAAATGAAAAACTGTTTTTT.